This TCR beta chain emerged from a study of blood T cell repertoires in COVID-19. The Seattle patients, enrolled during active infection, were followed longitudinally. V shed 5 bases and J 7 bases; nucleotides not matched to a gene: 3. This CDR3 comprises 14 residues. CDR1 and CDR2 from the germline V gene are SGHTA and FQGTGA. Assay: immunoSEQ multiplex PCR; the TCRdb copy retains only in-frame clones and omits some. Counted here are more than 300,000 clones, about 89% occurring once; the ten biggest clones make up roughly a tenth. The sequence was obtained from a young woman with COVID-19, enrolled during active disease. The sequenced sample was peripheral blood. This sequence joins TRBV7-3 and TRBJ2-2, with 11 positions matching TRBD2. CDR3 residues: CASSLGTSGGELFF. The DNA for the CDR3 is TGTGCCAGCAGCCTAGGGACTAGCGGCGGGGAGCTGTTTTTT.